This entry concerns a single T cell receptor beta chain. Its antigen remains unknown. This sample is drawn from a study of identifying expanded T cells in peripheral blood. The CDR3 runs to 13 residues. Per germline, CDR1 GTSNPN and CDR2 SVGIG (reference sequence). V was pared by 3 bases and J by 1 base, with 6 bases between. Collection occurred without any documented infections or immune events in donors. Libraries were prepared by immunoSEQ multiplex PCR; TCRdb keeps only in-frame clonotypes and omits some of them. The table has 70,000 or so clones, 90% seen once; the top ten hold 3% to 4%. Study-wide findings and caveats: Differentially abundant clones: about 1.2 between replicates, 16.4 at approximately two weeks, 18 to 20 at four.

The TCR originated in a person aged 18 to 75 in good health. The chain couples TRBV30 to TRBJ2-2, with D perhaps TRBD1 (6 bases). The source material was blood. The CDR3 DNA follows: TGTGCCTGGAGGACAGGGAACACCGGGGAGCTGTTTTTT. This encodes CAWRTGNTGELFF.